This T cell receptor beta chain was retrieved from a study of blood T cell repertoires in COVID-19. In the study overall: PBMCs, B-cell-depleted T cells, or T cells provided the cDNA or gDNA that made up the material.

The assay was immunoSEQ multiplex PCR, and TCRdb's table has in-frame clones only and misses some. The repertoire holds roughly 250,000 clones, with 90% to 95% as singletons. In assigning cohorts, the study relied on participant-reported clinical history. J was trimmed by 4 bases and V by 1 base; bases with no gene match: 10. The germline V gene encodes CDR1 MGHRA and CDR2 YSYEKL. The CDR3 loop spans 18 amino acids. This clonotype originated in a human donor in a cohort exposed to, infected with or recovered from COVID-19 (not recorded which). The donor label of this sample is uncertain. The sample was PBMCs or T cells enriched from blood (not recorded which). The genes are TRBV4-1 and TRBJ1-3, with 10 bases aligning to TRBD1. CDR3 DNA sequence: TGCGCCAGCAGCCAAGGCTACACCGGGACAGGGGTCGGAAACACCATATATTTT. It encodes CASSQGYTGTGVGNTIYF.